This TCR beta chain came from a study of cytomegalovirus exposure and HLA in healthy donors. Study-wide findings and caveats: An analysis that was carried out later associated 15,000 to 20,000 TCR beta sequences with HLA alleles at 0.05 false discovery rate. Reported findings show TCR beta sequences accurately forecast HLA-A and HLA-B alleles in most subjects.

Healthy bone marrow donors made up the donors. The PCR used 60 Vbeta and 13 Jbeta primers. Per the original methods: Counted up in a later analysis, unique TCR beta chains came to some 82 million, with 9.5 million to 13 million shared. Profiled with immunoSEQ multiplex PCR; TCRdb holds only in-frame clones, not every one. V, J and clone size were drawn from that table, and D and trimming were deduced from the DNA. Of around 300,000 clones in the sample, about 75% are singletons; the top ten hold about 2.2%. The CDR3 extends over 17 amino acids. V was clipped by 0 bases and J by 3 bases; unmatched bases: 6. Germline V gene sequence: CDR1 MGHRA, CDR2 YSYEKL. With regard to this clone: The antigen is not known.

The sequence derives from a female donor in good health and CMV-seronegative. The chain recombines TRBV4-1 with TRBJ2-3, with 10 bases that match TRBD2. The sequenced sample consisted of PBMCs. The CDR3 sequence: CASSQESSGRGTDTQYF. CDR3 sequence (DNA): TGCGCCAGCAGCCAAGAATCCAGCGGGAGGGGAACAGATACGCAGTATTTT.